Given below is one T cell receptor (beta chain) in context. This sample was included in a study of early T cells in non-severe SARS-CoV-2 infection. Unique molecular identifiers were affixed to single, distinct cDNA molecules. From the 5' RACE reads, TCRdb called clonotypes with MiXCR, one entry per CDR3 protein. The data contain 65,000 to 95,000 distinct CDR3 sequences, roughly a sixth of them singletons. This CDR3 has 15 amino acids. CDR1 and CDR2 (germline): SGDLS, YYNGEE. The V segment lost 4 bases and the J segment 2 bases; nucleotides outside the gene matches: 6. Sequencing used whole blood. The rearrangement uses TRBV9 and TRBJ2-3; TRBD1 agrees at 8 bases. The receptor comes from an adult who was a healthcare worker with PCR-confirmed SARS-CoV-2 infection or an uninfected control (not recorded which). The CDR3 spells CASSPNRGTTDTQYF. The CDR3 region has the DNA TGTGCCAGCAGCCCCAACAGGGGGACCACAGATACGCAGTATTTT.